This T cell receptor (beta chain) was profiled in a study of human T cells and chemical hapten exposure. This CDR3 has 11 residues. V shed 11 bases and J shed 5 bases, with 12 bases lying between them. Germline CDR1 reads MDHEN; CDR2 reads SYDVKM. TCRdb used MiXCR to reprocess the RACE reads, holding one entry per CDR3 protein. The data contain 30,000 to 40,000 distinct CDR3 sequences, 5.5% of them seen just once; the ten biggest clones take up 9.5% to 15%. Time point defined: healthy volunteer bleed at 6 weeks. Unfractionated whole blood yielded total RNA. This clonotype occurred many times. This chain connects TRBV28 to TRBJ1-1; D gene ambiguous. The source is a human donor in good health. Some clones in this sample may be carry-over from other donors' samples. Specimen: whole blood. Here the CDR3 reads CAGGVATEAFF. CDR3 in DNA: TGTGCCGGAGGTGTGGCGACTGAAGCTTTCTTT.